This T cell receptor (beta chain) is from a study of blood T cells in healthy people across ages. Per the germline V gene, CDR1 is GTSNPN and CDR2 is SVGIG (reference sequence). CDR3 size: 16 residues. V lost 1 base and J 4 bases, leaving 19 bases between the germline ends. The authors ran a second PCR of roughly 6 to 11 cycles using a sample-barcoded 5' primer and a J-beta primer mix. TCRdb recomputed calls from the 5' RACE reads with MiXCR, one row per CDR3 protein. The sample has about 730,000 distinct CDR3 sequences, roughly 41% seen once. The sample comprised blood. The chain uses TRBV30 and TRBJ1-2; D unresolved. The clonotype comes from a woman aged 55 to 70 in good health. CDR3: CAWSARLRTLPYGYTF. The CDR3 bases are TGTGCCTGGAGTGCCCGCTTAAGGACCCTCCCCTATGGCTACACCTTC. Supplemented by reference TRBV30 and TRBJ1-2, the full variable domain reads SQTIHQWPATLVQPVGSPLSLECTVEGTSNPNLYWYRQAAGRGLQLLFYSVGIGQISSEVPQNLSASRPQDRQFILSSKKLLLSDSGFYLCAWSARLRTLPYGYTFGSGTRLTVV.